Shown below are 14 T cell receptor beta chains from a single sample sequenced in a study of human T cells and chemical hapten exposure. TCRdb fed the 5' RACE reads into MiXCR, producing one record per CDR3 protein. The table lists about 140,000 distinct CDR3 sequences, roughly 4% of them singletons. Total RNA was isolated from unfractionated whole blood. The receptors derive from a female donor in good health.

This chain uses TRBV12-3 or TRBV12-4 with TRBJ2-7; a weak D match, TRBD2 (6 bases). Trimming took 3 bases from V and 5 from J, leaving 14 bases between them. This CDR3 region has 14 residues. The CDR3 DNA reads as TGTGCCAGCAGTTTCTTGCAGGGCGGGAACGAGCAGTACTTC. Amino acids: CASSFLQGGNEQYF.

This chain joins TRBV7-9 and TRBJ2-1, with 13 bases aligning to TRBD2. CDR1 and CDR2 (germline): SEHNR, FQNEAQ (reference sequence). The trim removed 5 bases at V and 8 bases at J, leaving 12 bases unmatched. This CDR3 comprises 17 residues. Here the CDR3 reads CASSALLAGGPVDEQFF. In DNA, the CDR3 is TGTGCCAGCAGCGCTCTACTAGCGGGGGGGCCAGTGGATGAGCAGTTCTTC.

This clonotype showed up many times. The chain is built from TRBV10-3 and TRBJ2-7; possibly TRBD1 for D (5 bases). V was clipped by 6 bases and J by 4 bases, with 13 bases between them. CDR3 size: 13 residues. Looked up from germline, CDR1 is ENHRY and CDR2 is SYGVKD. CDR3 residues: CAIRIDSSYEQYF. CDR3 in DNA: TGTGCCATCAGGATTGACAGCTCTTACGAGCAGTACTTC.

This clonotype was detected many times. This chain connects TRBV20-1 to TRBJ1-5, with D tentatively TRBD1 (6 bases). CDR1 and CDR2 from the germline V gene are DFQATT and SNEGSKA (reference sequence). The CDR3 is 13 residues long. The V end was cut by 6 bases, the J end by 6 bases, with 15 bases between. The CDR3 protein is CSAEQGVGQPQHF. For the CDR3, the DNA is TGCAGTGCGGAACAGGGAGTTGGTCAGCCCCAGCATTTT.

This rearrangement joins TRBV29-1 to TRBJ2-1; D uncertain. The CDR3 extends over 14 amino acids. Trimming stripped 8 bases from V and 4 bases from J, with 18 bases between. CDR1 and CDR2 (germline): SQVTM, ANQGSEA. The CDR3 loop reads CSLFRSVTYNEQFF. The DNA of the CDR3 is TGCAGCCTTTTTCGGTCAGTAACTTACAATGAGCAGTTCTTC.

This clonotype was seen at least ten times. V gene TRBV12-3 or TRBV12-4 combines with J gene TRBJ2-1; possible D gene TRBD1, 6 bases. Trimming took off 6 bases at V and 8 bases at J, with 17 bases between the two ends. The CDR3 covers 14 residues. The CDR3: CASRRQVRLHEQFF. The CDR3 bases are TGTGCCAGCAGAAGACAGGTCCGTTTGCATGAGCAGTTCTTC.

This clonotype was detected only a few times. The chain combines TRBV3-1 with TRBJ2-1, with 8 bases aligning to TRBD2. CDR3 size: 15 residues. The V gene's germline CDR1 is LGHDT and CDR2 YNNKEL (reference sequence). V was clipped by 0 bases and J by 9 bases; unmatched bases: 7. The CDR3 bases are TGTGCCAGCAGCCAAGAGGGACTAGTAATAAGTGAGCAGTTCTTC. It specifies CASSQEGLVISEQFF.

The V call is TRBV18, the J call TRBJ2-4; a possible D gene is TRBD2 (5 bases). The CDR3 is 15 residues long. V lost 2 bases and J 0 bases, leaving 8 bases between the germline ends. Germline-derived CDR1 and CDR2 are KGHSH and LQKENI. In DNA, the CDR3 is TGTGCCAGCTCACCAAGCGGAGTAGCCAAAAACATTCAGTACTTC. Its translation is CASSPSGVAKNIQYF.

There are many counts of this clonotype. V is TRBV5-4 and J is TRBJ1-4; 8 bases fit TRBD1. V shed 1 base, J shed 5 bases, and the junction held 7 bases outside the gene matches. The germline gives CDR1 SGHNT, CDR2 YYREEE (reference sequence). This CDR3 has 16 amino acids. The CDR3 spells CASSLSSDRVNEKLFF. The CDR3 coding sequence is TGTGCCAGCAGCTTGTCATCGGACAGGGTGAATGAAAAACTGTTTTTT.

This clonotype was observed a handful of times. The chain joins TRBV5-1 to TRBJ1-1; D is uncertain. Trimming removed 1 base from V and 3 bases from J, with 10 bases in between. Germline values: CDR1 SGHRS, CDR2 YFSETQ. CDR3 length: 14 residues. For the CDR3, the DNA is TGCGCCAGCAGCTTGTGGGGTGTGGACACTGAAGCTTTCTTT. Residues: CASSLWGVDTEAFF.

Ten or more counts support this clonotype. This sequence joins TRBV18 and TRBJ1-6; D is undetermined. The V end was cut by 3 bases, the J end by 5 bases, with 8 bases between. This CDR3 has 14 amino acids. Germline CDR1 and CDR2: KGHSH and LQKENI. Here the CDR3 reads CASSPFPDNSPLHF. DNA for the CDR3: TGTGCCAGCTCACCCTTCCCGGATAATTCACCCCTCCACTTT. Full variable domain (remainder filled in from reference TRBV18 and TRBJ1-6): NAGVMQNPRHLVRRRGQEARLRCSPMKGHSHVYWYRQLPEEGLKFMVYLQKENIIDESGMPKERFSAEFPKEGPSILRIQQVVRGDSAAYFCASSPFPDNSPLHFGNGTRLTVT.

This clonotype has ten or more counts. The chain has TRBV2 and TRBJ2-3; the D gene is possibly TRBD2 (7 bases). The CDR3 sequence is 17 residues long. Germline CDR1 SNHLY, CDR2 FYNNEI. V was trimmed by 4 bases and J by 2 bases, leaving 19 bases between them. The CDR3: CASSAGRGPKSTDTQYF. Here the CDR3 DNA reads TGTGCCAGCAGTGCCGGGCGGGGGCCTAAATCCACAGATACGCAGTATTTT.

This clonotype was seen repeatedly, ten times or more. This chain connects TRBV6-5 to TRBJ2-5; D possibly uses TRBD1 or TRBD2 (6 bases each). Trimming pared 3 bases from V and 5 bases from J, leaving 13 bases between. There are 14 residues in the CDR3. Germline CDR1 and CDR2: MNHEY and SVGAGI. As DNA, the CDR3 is TGTGCCAGCAGTTATGCCGGGGGCCGGGAGACCCAGTACTTC. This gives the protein CASSYAGGRETQYF.

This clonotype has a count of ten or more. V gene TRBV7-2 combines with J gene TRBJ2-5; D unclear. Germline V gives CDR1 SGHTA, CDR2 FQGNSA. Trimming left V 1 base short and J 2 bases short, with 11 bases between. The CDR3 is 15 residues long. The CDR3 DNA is TGTGCCAGCAGCTTAGGGATTGCCGCACAAGAGACCCAGTACTTC. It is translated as CASSLGIAAQETQYF.